This T cell receptor (beta chain) is drawn from a study of T-cell memory formation after mild COVID-19. This clonotype was detected only a few times. A much more abundant neighbour one base away suggests this may be a read error. TCRdb passed the 5' RACE reads through MiXCR, listing each CDR3 protein once. The data contain hundreds of thousands of distinct CDR3 sequences, around 15% of them singletons. The CDR3 spans 12 residues. V was clipped by 1 base and J by 4 bases, with 4 bases between them. Germline CDR1 reads SQVTM; CDR2 reads ANQGSEA. The sample comprised PBMCs or a T cell subset sorted from them (not recorded which). The chain is built from TRBV29-1 and TRBJ2-2; D gene unclear. This clonotype originated in a man younger than 35 who had mild COVID-19 (a few samples of this study predate the infection). Cell type and time point are not known. In DNA, the CDR3 is TGCAGCGTTGAAGGGGCCACCGGGGAGCTGTTTTTT. It specifies CSVEGATGELFF.